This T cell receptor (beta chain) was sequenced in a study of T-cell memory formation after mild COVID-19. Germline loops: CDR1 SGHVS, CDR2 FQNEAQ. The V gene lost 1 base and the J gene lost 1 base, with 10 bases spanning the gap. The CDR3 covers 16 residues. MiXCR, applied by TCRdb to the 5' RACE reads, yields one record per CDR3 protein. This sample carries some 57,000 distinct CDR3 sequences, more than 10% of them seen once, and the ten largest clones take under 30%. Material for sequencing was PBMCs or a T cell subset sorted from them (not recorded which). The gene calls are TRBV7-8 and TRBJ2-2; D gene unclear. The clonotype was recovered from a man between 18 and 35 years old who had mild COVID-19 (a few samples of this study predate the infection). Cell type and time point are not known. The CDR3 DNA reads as TGTGCCAGCAGCTTAGGTCACGTGGGGAACACCGGGGAGCTGTTTTTT. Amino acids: CASSLGHVGNTGELFF.